Below are 26 T cell receptor beta chains sequenced from a single sample in a study of cytomegalovirus exposure and HLA in healthy donors. TCRdb's table, derived via immunoSEQ multiplex PCR, lists solely in-frame clones and lacks some. The table has roughly 330,000 clones, around 90% seen once. The sequencing sample was made of PBMCs. The receptors shown here come from a woman under 40 in good health and CMV-seropositive.

The chain couples TRBV7-2 to TRBJ2-2; 8 nucleotides match TRBD1. Germline trimming cut 2 bases from V and 6 bases from J; bases unmatched to any gene: 8. Looked up from germline, CDR1 is SGHTA and CDR2 is FQGNSA. CDR3 length: 16 amino acids. CDR3 residues: CASSLSGWTGSGELFF. DNA of the CDR3: TGTGCCAGCAGCTTAAGTGGTTGGACAGGGTCCGGGGAGCTGTTTTTT. The full variable domain, its missing parts supplied by reference TRBV7-2 and TRBJ2-2, is GAGVSQSPSNKVTEKGKDVELRCDPISGHTALYWYRQSLGQGLEFLIYFQGNSAPDKSGLPSDRFSAERTGGSVSTLTIQRTQQEDSAVYLCASSLSGWTGSGELFFGEGSRLTVL.

V gene TRBV28 combines with J gene TRBJ1-2, with D unclear. Between the trimmed V and J ends, which lost 5 bases and 0 bases, there was a span of 13 bases. CDR1 is MDHEN and CDR2 is SYDVKM in the germline V gene. The CDR3 covers 15 residues. Here the CDR3 reads CASSPSLLSNYGYTF. CDR3 bases: TGTGCCAGCAGTCCTAGCCTCCTTTCTAACTATGGCTACACCTTC.

The rearrangement joins TRBV28 to TRBJ2-1; no definite D call. The germline gives CDR1 MDHEN, CDR2 SYDVKM. Trimming took 3 bases from V and 2 from J, leaving 11 bases between them. The CDR3 totals 15 residues. The CDR3 is CASSLGARTYNEQFF. The CDR3, as DNA: TGTGCCAGCAGTTTGGGCGCGAGAACCTACAATGAGCAGTTCTTC. The whole variable domain, remainder taken from reference TRBV28 and TRBJ2-1, is DVKVTQSSRYLVKRTGEKVFLECVQDMDHENMFWYRQDPGLGLRLIYFSYDVKMKEKGDIPEGYSVSREKKERFSLILESASTNQTSMYLCASSLGARTYNEQFFGPGTRLTVL.

The rearrangement joins TRBV6-9 to TRBJ1-1; D gene uncertain. Germline V gives CDR1 MNHGY, CDR2 SVAAGI. V lost 2 bases, J lost 7 bases, and 14 bases lay in between. The CDR3 contains 14 residues. The CDR3 nucleotides read TGTGCCAGCAGTTATAATGTAGACAATTATGAAGCTTTCTTT. Protein product: CASSYNVDNYEAFF.

The chain uses TRBV27 and TRBJ1-1; 12 positions match TRBD1. J lost 0 bases, V lost 5 bases, and 7 bases had no gene match. The CDR3 consists of 17 residues. The germline CDR1 and CDR2 sequences are MNHEY and SMNVEV (reference sequence). The CDR3 coding sequence is TGTGCCAGCAGTACCCTGGGACAGGGGGCGATGAACACTGAAGCTTTCTTT. Protein sequence: CASSTLGQGAMNTEAFF.

This sequence joins TRBV14 and TRBJ1-1; the D gene is possibly TRBD1 (6 bases). Trimming shortened V by 5 bases and J by 0 bases, and 19 bases separated the two germline ends. The CDR3 sequence is 17 residues long. CDR1 is SGHDN, CDR2 FVKESK, per germline. The CDR3 DNA reads as TGTGCCAGCAGCAAAGCGGGGACACGCCAAATGAACACTGAAGCTTTCTTT. Its protein is CASSKAGTRQMNTEAFF.

The chain joins TRBV28 to TRBJ2-3; 10 bases fit TRBD2. The ends lost 6 bases at V and 3 bases at J; junction bases unmatched: 15. CDR1 MDHEN and CDR2 SYDVKM come from the germline V gene. The CDR3 is made up of 18 amino acids. This CDR3 reads CASRPLKGSGGSTDTQYF. The CDR3, as DNA: TGTGCCAGCAGACCCCTAAAGGGTAGCGGGGGGTCAACAGATACGCAGTATTTT.

The V call is TRBV2, the J call TRBJ2-7; D unresolved. Between the trimmed V and J ends, which lost 5 bases and 3 bases, there was a span of 2 bases. Germline V gives CDR1 SNHLY, CDR2 FYNNEI. This CDR3 contains 10 residues. The CDR3 reads CASSLYEQYF. In DNA, the CDR3 is TGTGCCAGCAGTCTCTACGAGCAGTACTTC. Full variable domain (missing parts from reference TRBV2 and TRBJ2-7): EPEVTQTPSHQVTQMGQEVILRCVPISNHLYFYWYRQILGQKVEFLVSFYNNEISEKSEIFDDQFSVERPDGSNFTLKIRSTKLEDSAMYFCASSLYEQYFGPGTRLTVT.

The chain has TRBV28 and TRBJ2-1, with unresolved D. The V end lost 8 bases, the J end lost 6 bases, and 14 bases lay between the germline ends. The germline CDR1 and CDR2 sequences are MDHEN and SYDVKM. The CDR3 is made up of 13 amino acids. CDR3 in amino acids: CASAYIMGNEQFF. CDR3 coding DNA: TGTGCCAGCGCCTACATAATGGGCAATGAGCAGTTCTTC.

The chain joins TRBV6-5 to TRBJ2-1, with a weak D call TRBD2 (6 bases). Germline loops: CDR1 MNHEY, CDR2 SVGAGI. CDR3 size: 13 residues. V was cut by 5 bases and J by 7 bases, with 12 bases left in between. In DNA, the CDR3 is TGTGCCAGCAGTCCTGGGACTTCAAATGAGCAGTTCTTC. It translates to CASSPGTSNEQFF.

This sequence joins TRBV30 and TRBJ1-1; D not certain. V gave up 3 bases and J gave up 0 bases, with 8 bases separating them. Per germline, CDR1 GTSNPN and CDR2 SVGIG (reference sequence). The length of the CDR3 is 13 residues. CDR3 in amino acids: CAWSPTMNTEAFF. For the CDR3, the DNA is TGTGCCTGGAGCCCGACAATGAACACTGAAGCTTTCTTT.

This clone was seen only once. V and J are TRBV27 and TRBJ2-5, with D uncertain. V dropped 6 bases and J dropped 5 bases, with 16 bases sitting between them. The CDR3 runs 14 residues. Germline CDR1 MNHEY, CDR2 SMNVEV (reference sequence). The CDR3 DNA reads TGTGCCAGCAGCCGACTCGGCTTCGGGGAGACCCAGTACTTC. This encodes CASSRLGFGETQYF.

This clone appeared once. This sequence joins TRBV6-1 and TRBJ2-3, with D perhaps TRBD1 (6 bases). Germline CDR1 is MNHNS and CDR2 is SASEGT. Trimming removed 6 bases from V and 1 base from J, with 11 bases in between. The CDR3 covers 14 residues. CDR3 amino acids: CASSLRGRTDTQYF. The CDR3 DNA reads TGTGCCAGCAGCCTCAGGGGACGCACAGATACGCAGTATTTT.

This clone was seen more than once but under ten times. The J gene is TRBJ2-7, the V gene TRBV7-9, with D unresolved. Per the germline V gene, CDR1 is SEHNR and CDR2 is FQNEAQ (reference sequence). The CDR3 loop spans 11 amino acids. The V and J ends lost 4 bases and 4 bases respectively, with 5 bases between them. The CDR3 bases are TGTGCCAGCAGCTACGAATACGAGCAGTACTTC. This gives the protein CASSYEYEQYF.

The chain joins TRBV30 to TRBJ2-2; a possible D gene is TRBD2 (5 bases). This CDR3 spans 12 amino acids. Trimming took off 2 bases at V and 10 bases at J, with 11 bases between the two ends. Germline V lookup: CDR1 GTSNPN, CDR2 SVGIG (reference sequence). The CDR3 loop is CAWSSYSAELFF. The CDR3 DNA reads as TGTGCCTGGAGTAGTTATAGCGCGGAGCTGTTTTTT. Together with reference TRBV30 and TRBJ2-2, the CDR3 gives the full variable domain: SQTIHQWPATLVQPVGSPLSLECTVEGTSNPNLYWYRQAAGRGLQLLFYSVGIGQISSEVPQNLSASRPQDRQFILSSKKLLLSDSGFYLCAWSSYSAELFFGEGSRLTVL.

The V and J genes are TRBV19 and TRBJ2-3; possibly TRBD1 for D (5 bases). Per the germline V gene, CDR1 is LNHDA and CDR2 is SQIVND (reference sequence). Trimming stripped 7 bases from V and 3 bases from J, with 5 bases between. There are 11 residues in the CDR3. This chain's CDR3 is CASTGTDTQYF. The CDR3 bases are TGTGCCAGTACAGGGACAGATACGCAGTATTTT.

This clone was seen only a few times. This sequence joins TRBV14 and TRBJ2-7, with unresolved D. V shed 2 bases and J shed 2 bases, with 7 bases lying between them. The CDR3 is 13 amino acids. The V gene's germline CDR1 is SGHDN and CDR2 FVKESK. The CDR3 is CASSQLGTYEQYF. CDR3 bases: TGTGCCAGCAGCCAATTAGGGACCTACGAGCAGTACTTC.

This chain links TRBV27 with TRBJ1-4, with D unclear. The V and J ends lost 4 bases and 5 bases respectively, with 11 bases between them. The CDR3 loop spans 14 amino acids. Per germline, CDR1 MNHEY and CDR2 SMNVEV (reference sequence). CDR3 in amino acids: CASSSPGPNEKLFF. CDR3 nucleotide sequence: TGTGCCAGCAGTTCCCCGGGTCCGAATGAAAAACTGTTTTTT.

The J gene is TRBJ2-3, the V gene TRBV2; D unresolved. Trimming took 9 bases from V and 4 from J, leaving 20 bases between them. The CDR3 spans 15 residues. CDR1 and CDR2 from the germline V gene are SNHLY and FYNNEI. CDR3 in amino acids: CASATARIVSDTQYF. In DNA form, the CDR3 reads TGTGCCAGTGCTACGGCTAGAATCGTTTCAGATACGCAGTATTTT.

This chain uses TRBV19 with TRBJ1-3, with 8 bases fitting TRBD1. Germline V gene lookup returns CDR1 LNHDA and CDR2 SQIVND (reference sequence). There are 14 residues in the CDR3. The junction had 4 bases not matched to a gene; V was cut back by 4 bases and J by 5 bases. CDR3 sequence: CASSTRQGRNTIYF. In nucleotides, the CDR3 is TGTGCCAGTAGTACGAGACAGGGGAGAAACACCATATATTTT.

The chain recombines TRBV27 with TRBJ1-5; TRBD1 might be the D (5 bases). CDR1 and CDR2 (germline): MNHEY, SMNVEV (reference sequence). The length of the CDR3 is 18 residues. V was cut by 2 bases and J by 0 bases, with 17 bases left in between. CDR3 protein: CASSLLPPTDYSNQPQHF. CDR3 bases: TGTGCCAGCAGTTTACTCCCTCCGACAGATTATAGCAATCAGCCCCAGCATTTT.

The chain carries TRBV4-2 and TRBJ2-3; D unresolved. The ends were cut back, 0 bases at V and 0 bases at J, with 7 bases in the middle. In germline, CDR1 is LGHNA, CDR2 YNFKEQ. The CDR3 runs 15 residues. The CDR3 region is CASSQDYASTDTQYF. DNA for the CDR3: TGTGCCAGCAGCCAAGACTATGCTAGCACAGATACGCAGTATTTT.

The chain employs TRBV7-3 and TRBJ2-1, with 9 bases lining up with TRBD2. CDR3 length equals 15 residues. CDR1 is SGHTA, CDR2 FQGTGA, per germline. V gave up 5 bases and J gave up 6 bases; unmatched junction bases: 8. The CDR3 loop is CASSVLAGGPNEQFF. The DNA of the CDR3 is TGTGCCAGCAGCGTCTTGGCGGGGGGGCCCAATGAGCAGTTCTTC. Using reference TRBV7-3 and TRBJ2-1 for the parts outside the CDR3, the full variable domain is GAGVSQTPSNKVTEKGKYVELRCDPISGHTALYWYRQSLGQGPEFLIYFQGTGAADDSGLPNDRFFAVRPEGSVSTLKIQRTERGDSAVYLCASSVLAGGPNEQFFGPGTRLTVL.

DNA of the CDR3: TGTGCCAGCTCACCACAAGCCGGATTCTCTGGAAACACCATATATTTT. This encodes CASSPQAGFSGNTIYF. The J gene is TRBJ1-3, the V gene TRBV18; D is undetermined. Trimming left V 1 base short and J 0 bases short, with 10 bases between. The CDR3 is 16 amino acids. In germline, CDR1 is KGHSH, CDR2 LQKENI.

V and J are TRBV28 and TRBJ2-7; D may be TRBD2 (7 bases). Deletions cut 9 bases from V and 3 bases from J, with 12 bases between. The CDR3 covers 12 residues. The germline CDR1 and CDR2 sequences are MDHEN and SYDVKM. The CDR3 sequence: CASRRGGYEQYF. The CDR3 coding sequence is TGTGCCAGTCGAAGGGGGGGCTACGAGCAGTACTTC.

This clone turned up a few times. The J gene is TRBJ1-2, the V gene TRBV20-1; D gene ambiguous. V was trimmed by 7 bases and J by 2 bases, leaving 8 bases between them. The CDR3 consists of 11 residues. CDR1 is DFQATT, CDR2 SNEGSKA, per germline (reference sequence). CDR3 DNA: TGCAGTGTCCCCTGGAACTATGGCTACACCTTC. Translation: CSVPWNYGYTF.